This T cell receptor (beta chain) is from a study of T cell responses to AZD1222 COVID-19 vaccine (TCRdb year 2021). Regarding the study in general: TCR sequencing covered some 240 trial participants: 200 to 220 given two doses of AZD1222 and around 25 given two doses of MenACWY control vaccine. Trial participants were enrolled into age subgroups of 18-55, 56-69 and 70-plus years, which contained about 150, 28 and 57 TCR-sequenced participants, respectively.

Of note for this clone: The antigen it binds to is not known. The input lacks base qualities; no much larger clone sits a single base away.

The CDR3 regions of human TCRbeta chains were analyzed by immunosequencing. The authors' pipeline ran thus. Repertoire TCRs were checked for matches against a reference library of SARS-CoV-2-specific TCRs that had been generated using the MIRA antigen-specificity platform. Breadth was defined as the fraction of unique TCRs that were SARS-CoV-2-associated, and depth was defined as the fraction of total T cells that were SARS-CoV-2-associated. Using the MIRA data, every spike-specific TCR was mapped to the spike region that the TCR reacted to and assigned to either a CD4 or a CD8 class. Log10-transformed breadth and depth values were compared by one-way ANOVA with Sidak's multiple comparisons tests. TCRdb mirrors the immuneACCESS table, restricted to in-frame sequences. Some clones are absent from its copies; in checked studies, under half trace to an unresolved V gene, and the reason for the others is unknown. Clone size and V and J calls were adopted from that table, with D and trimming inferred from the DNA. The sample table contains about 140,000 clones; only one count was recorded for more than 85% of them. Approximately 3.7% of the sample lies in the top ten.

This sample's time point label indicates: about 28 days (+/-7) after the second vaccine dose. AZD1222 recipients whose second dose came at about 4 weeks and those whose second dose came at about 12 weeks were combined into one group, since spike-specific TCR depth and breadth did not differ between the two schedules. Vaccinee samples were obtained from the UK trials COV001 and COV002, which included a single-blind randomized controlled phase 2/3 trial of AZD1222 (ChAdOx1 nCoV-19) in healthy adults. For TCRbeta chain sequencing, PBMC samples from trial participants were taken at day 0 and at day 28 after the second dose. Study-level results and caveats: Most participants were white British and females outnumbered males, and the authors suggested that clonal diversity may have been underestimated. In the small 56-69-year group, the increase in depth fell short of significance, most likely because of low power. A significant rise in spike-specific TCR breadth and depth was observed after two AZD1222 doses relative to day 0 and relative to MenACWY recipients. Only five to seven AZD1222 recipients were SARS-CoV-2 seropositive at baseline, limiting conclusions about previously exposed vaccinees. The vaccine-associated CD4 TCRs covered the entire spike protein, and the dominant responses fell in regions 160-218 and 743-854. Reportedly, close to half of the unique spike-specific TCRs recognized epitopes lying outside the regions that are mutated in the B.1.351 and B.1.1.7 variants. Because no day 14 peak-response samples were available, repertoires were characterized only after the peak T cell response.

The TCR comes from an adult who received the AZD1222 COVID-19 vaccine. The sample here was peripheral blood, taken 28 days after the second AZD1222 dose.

The DNA reads as follows: TGTGCCAGCAGTAAAATCAGGGGCGGGGGTTCGGAGACCCAGTACTTC. Its coded protein is CASSKIRGGGSETQYF. The chain was built from TRBV28 and TRBJ2-5; TRBD2 is a possible D gene, resting on 7 matching bases. V sheds 5 bases and J sheds 5 bases, leaving 21 bases between their ends. According to the germline V gene, CDR1 reads MDHEN and CDR2 reads SYDVKM. From its cysteine to its phenylalanine, the CDR3 spans 16 amino acids. The CDR3 DNA has 48 bases and is translated from base 1.